These 24 T cell receptor beta chains were sequenced from one sample in a study of cytomegalovirus exposure and HLA in healthy donors. Use of 60 Vbeta and 13 Jbeta primers characterized the PCR. The data were produced by immunoSEQ multiplex PCR, yet TCRdb's version contains in-frame clones alone and is incomplete. The table records about 100,000 clones, 65% to 80% of them present only once. Sequenced sample: PBMCs. Receptors were obtained from a man between 40 and 49 years old in good health and CMV-seropositive.

The chain combines TRBV5-4 with TRBJ2-2; D is perhaps TRBD2 (5 bases). The germline V gene has CDR1 SGHNT and CDR2 YYREEE (reference sequence). This CDR3 is 15 amino acids long. The V end was cut by 0 bases, the J end by 5 bases, with 11 bases between. In DNA, the CDR3 is TGTGCCAGCAGCTTGGGGACCGGAGGTACCGGGGAGCTGTTTTTT. It translates to CASSLGTGGTGELFF.

The rearrangement uses TRBV7-2 and TRBJ2-7; D possibly corresponds to TRBD2 (5 bases). V lost 5 bases to trimming and J lost 1 base, with 21 bases between them. Germline assignment: CDR1 SGHTA and CDR2 FQGNSA. The CDR3 runs 17 residues. This CDR3 reads CASSPTALSATSYEQYF. The CDR3 DNA follows: TGTGCCAGCAGCCCGACCGCCCTTAGCGCGACGTCCTACGAGCAGTACTTC.

The chain uses TRBV7-9 and TRBJ2-2, with D hard to call. The CDR3 sequence is 11 residues long. Germline CDR1 and CDR2: SEHNR and FQNEAQ (reference sequence). Trimming left V 7 bases short and J 4 bases short, with 4 bases between. The CDR3 region is CASTLTGELFF. In DNA form, the CDR3 reads TGTGCCAGCACCCTCACCGGGGAGCTGTTTTTT.

In this sample, this clone turned up a few times. The V call is TRBV9, the J call TRBJ2-1; 8 positions agree with TRBD2. J gave up 4 bases and V 2 bases, and 2 bases lay outside the gene matches. CDR1 is SGDLS, CDR2 YYNGEE, per germline. The CDR3 is made up of 14 amino acids. The CDR3 loop is CASSVSGGYNEQFF. Written as DNA, the CDR3 is TGTGCCAGCAGCGTGAGCGGGGGTTACAATGAGCAGTTCTTC.

This clone showed up just once. The same CDR3 arises from other DNA sequences in this sample as well. V is TRBV9 and J is TRBJ2-2, with a tentative D call TRBD2 (5 bases). The CDR3 contains 14 residues. Germline assignment: CDR1 SGDLS and CDR2 YYNGEE. V was pared by 3 bases and J by 3 bases, with 9 bases between. The CDR3 DNA follows: TGTGCCAGCAGCGCGAGCGGTGACACCGGGGAGCTGTTTTTT. Its protein product is CASSASGDTGELFF.

This chain links TRBV7-8 with TRBJ2-3; the D is unclear. Trimming left V 5 bases short and J 3 bases short, with 18 bases between. This CDR3 spans 16 amino acids. Germline CDR1 and CDR2: SGHVS and FQNEAQ. CDR3 sequence reads: CASSELLATPTDTQYF. The CDR3 DNA follows: TGTGCCAGCAGCGAGCTATTAGCAACTCCTACAGATACGCAGTATTTT.

J is TRBJ2-3 and V is TRBV4-3; D not resolved. Germline V gene lookup returns CDR1 LGHNA and CDR2 YSLEER. Trimming cost V 0 bases and J 0 bases, with 13 bases left between them. CDR3 length equals 17 residues. The CDR3 spells CASSQEGRGFSTDTQYF. The CDR3 DNA reads TGCGCCAGCAGCCAAGAAGGTAGAGGATTTAGCACAGATACGCAGTATTTT.

This clone was picked up a small number of times. The chain uses TRBV7-9 and TRBJ2-3; 10 positions agree with TRBD2. The CDR3 totals 15 residues. The V gene's germline CDR1 is SEHNR and CDR2 FQNEAQ (reference sequence). Losses at the gene ends were 5 bases for V and 7 bases for J; bases not matched to a gene: 9. CDR3 in DNA: TGTGCCAGCAGCACCGAGAGGACTAGCGGAAATACGCAGTATTTT. The encoded protein is CASSTERTSGNTQYF.

V usage is TRBV4-2 and J usage is TRBJ2-1; 7 bases match TRBD2. The V segment lost 2 bases and the J segment 3 bases; nucleotides outside the gene matches: 7. The CDR3 has 16 residues. Looked up from germline, CDR1 is LGHNA and CDR2 is YNFKEQ. The CDR3 here is CASSQSAASGYNEQFF. The CDR3 nucleotides are TGTGCCAGCAGCCAATCGGCGGCTAGCGGCTACAATGAGCAGTTCTTC.

The table lists this clone with a few counts. The gene calls are TRBV20-1 and TRBJ2-7, with D unclear. V lost 7 bases and J 2 bases, leaving 9 bases between the germline ends. CDR1 and CDR2 (germline): DFQATT, SNEGSKA (reference sequence). There are 11 residues in the CDR3. As DNA, the CDR3 is TGCAGTGGGGCCCGGACCTACGAGCAGTACTTC. The encoded protein is CSGARTYEQYF.

CDR3 sequence (DNA): TGTGCCAGCAGTCCATCCGGGACTTCCTACAATGAGCAGTTCTTC. This codes for CASSPSGTSYNEQFF. The J gene is TRBJ2-1, the V gene TRBV28; TRBD2 might be the D (6 bases). Deletions cut 5 bases from V and 1 base from J, with 12 bases between. Germline CDR1 reads MDHEN; CDR2 reads SYDVKM. This CDR3 has 15 residues.

The chain couples TRBV11-3 to TRBJ2-1; 7 bases are shared with TRBD2. Germline assignment: CDR1 SGHNT and CDR2 YENEEA. V shed 1 base, J shed 9 bases, and the junction held 3 bases outside the gene matches. This CDR3 has 13 residues. CDR3 nucleotides: TGTGCCAGCAGCTTAGGTCCGGGGGGTGAGCAGTTCTTC. This sequence encodes CASSLGPGGEQFF.

This chain joins TRBV7-9 and TRBJ1-6; 7 nucleotides line up with TRBD1. In germline, CDR1 is SEHNR, CDR2 FQNEAQ (reference sequence). Unmatched junction bases numbered 4, after V lost 8 bases and J lost 0 bases. This CDR3 contains 15 residues. CDR3 DNA: TGTGCCAGCCACAGGGGAGGCTCCTATAATTCACCCCTCCACTTT. Encoded protein: CASHRGGSYNSPLHF.

The chain employs TRBV6-1 and TRBJ2-7; 10 bases align to TRBD1. J was trimmed by 1 base and V by 8 bases; bases with no gene match: 5. This CDR3 comprises 14 residues. The V gene's germline CDR1 is MNHNS and CDR2 SASEGT. In nucleotides, the CDR3 is TGTGCCAGCCGCCGGGACAGGGGTTCCTACGAGCAGTACTTC. Its protein is CASRRDRGSYEQYF.

In this sample, this clone turned up a few times. The V call is TRBV6-6, the J call TRBJ2-3, with 10 bases matching TRBD2. The CDR3 has 15 residues. V trimming: 5 bases; J trimming: 4 bases; junction bases outside the gene matches: 6. The germline V gene has CDR1 MNHNY and CDR2 SVGAGI (reference sequence). The CDR3 is CASSRAGGQPDTQYF. The CDR3 coding sequence is TGTGCCAGCAGTCGAGCGGGGGGGCAGCCAGATACGCAGTATTTT.

The chain joins TRBV6-4 to TRBJ2-1; perhaps TRBD2 as D (5 bases). This CDR3 has 14 residues. Per germline, CDR1 MRHNA and CDR2 SNTAGT. Trimming pared 4 bases from V and 2 bases from J, leaving 9 bases between. The CDR3 nucleotides are TGTGCCAGCAGTGCTACTAGTACCTACAATGAGCAGTTCTTC. Encoded protein: CASSATSTYNEQFF.

The genes are TRBV10-2 and TRBJ2-7, with 8 nucleotides matching TRBD1. The CDR3 loop spans 16 amino acids. Germline loops: CDR1 WSHSY, CDR2 SAAADI. V lost 4 bases to trimming and J lost 1 base; unmatched junction nucleotides: 9. CDR3 sequence (DNA): TGCGCCAGCAGTGGGACAGGGCCGCCAGGGTCCTACGAGCAGTACTTC. This translates into CASSGTGPPGSYEQYF.

This sequence joins TRBV2 and TRBJ1-2; D remains unclear. Trimming shortened V by 7 bases and J by 4 bases, and 19 bases separated the two germline ends. Germline V gene lookup returns CDR1 SNHLY and CDR2 FYNNEI. The CDR3 totals 15 residues. The CDR3 loop reads CASTARPWEGYGYTF. Here the CDR3 DNA reads TGTGCCAGCACCGCACGCCCGTGGGAGGGCTATGGCTACACCTTC.

The chain combines TRBV15 with TRBJ1-1, with D maybe TRBD1 (5 bases). The CDR3 has 15 amino acids. V was cut by 6 bases and J by 2 bases, with 16 bases left in between. CDR1 and CDR2 (germline): LNHNV, YYDKDF (reference sequence). The CDR3 spells CATRFQQVLNTEAFF. CDR3 coding DNA: TGTGCCACCAGATTTCAACAGGTGCTAAACACTGAAGCTTTCTTT.

Points on this clone: Germline is not matched at one junction end, which may reflect a read error. This chain links TRBV7-9 with TRBJ1-5; D unclear. The CDR3 extends over 15 amino acids. Germline V gives CDR1 SEHNR, CDR2 FQNEAQ (reference sequence). The CDR3 region has the DNA TGCGCCAGCAGCCAAGAGTCGGCGGGAAATCAGCCCCAGCATTTT. Its translation is CASSQESAGNQPQHF.

This clone was seen only a few times. The chain uses TRBV9 and TRBJ2-5; 11 bases are shared with TRBD2. Near its end, the DNA agrees better with TRBJ2-7, so the J call may be wrong. This CDR3 has 15 residues. Germline CDR1 and CDR2: SGDLS and YYNGEE. CDR3 amino acids: CASSVAILAGGEQYF. The CDR3 nucleotides are TGTGCCAGCAGCGTAGCTATCCTAGCGGGGGGCGAGCAGTACTTC.

The chain joins TRBV29-1 to TRBJ2-7; possibly TRBD1 for D (6 bases). The CDR3 extends over 14 amino acids. The ends were cut back, 7 bases at V and 6 bases at J, with 22 bases in the middle. Germline lookup yields CDR1 SQVTM and CDR2 ANQGSEA. The CDR3 is CSAVLRGSTAEQYF. The DNA of the CDR3 is TGCAGCGCAGTCCTCAGGGGATCGACGGCCGAGCAGTACTTC.

The chain couples TRBV29-1 to TRBJ1-1; weak D call: TRBD1 (5 bases). Per germline, CDR1 SQVTM and CDR2 ANQGSEA. The V and J ends lost 7 bases and 4 bases respectively, with 16 bases between them. This CDR3 spans 13 amino acids. Here the CDR3 DNA reads TGCAGCGCGATGCTGGGGCAGGGCACTGAAGCTTTCTTT. Its translation: CSAMLGQGTEAFF.

The CDR3 DNA is TGTGCCAGCAGCCAAGTGGGAGCGGGGGCCACCAGCACAGATACGCAGTATTTT. It yields the protein CASSQVGAGATSTDTQYF. V is TRBV2 and J is TRBJ2-3, with 8 bases fitting TRBD2. The germline V gene encodes CDR1 SNHLY and CDR2 FYNNEI. CDR3 length equals 18 residues. J lost 0 bases, V lost 6 bases, and 14 bases had no gene match.